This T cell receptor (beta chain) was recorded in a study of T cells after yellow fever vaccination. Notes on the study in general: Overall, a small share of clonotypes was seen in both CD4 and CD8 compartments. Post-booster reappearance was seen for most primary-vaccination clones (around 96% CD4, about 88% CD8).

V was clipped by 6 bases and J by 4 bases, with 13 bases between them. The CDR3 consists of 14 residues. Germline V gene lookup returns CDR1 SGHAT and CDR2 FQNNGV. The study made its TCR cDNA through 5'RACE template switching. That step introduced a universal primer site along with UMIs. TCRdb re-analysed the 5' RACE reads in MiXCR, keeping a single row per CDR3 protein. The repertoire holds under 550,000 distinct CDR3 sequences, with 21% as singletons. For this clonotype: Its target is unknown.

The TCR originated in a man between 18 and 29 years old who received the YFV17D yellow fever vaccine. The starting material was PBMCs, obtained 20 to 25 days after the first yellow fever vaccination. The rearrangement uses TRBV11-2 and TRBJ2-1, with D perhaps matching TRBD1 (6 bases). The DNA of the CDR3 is TGTGCCAGCAGATACTACGGACAGTACAATGAGCAGTTCTTC. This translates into CASRYYGQYNEQFF.